Described below is a single T cell receptor (beta chain) sequence and its context. Its antigen is as yet unknown. The sample's treatment: 15 Gy SBRT to primary tumor, nephrectomy 4 weeks later. Nephrectomy followed 15 Gy stereotactic body radiation by 4 weeks. The entry originates in a study of radiation and T cells in renal cell carcinoma. Study findings and constraints: Top tumor clonotypes rose in blood 2 weeks post-radiation, then contracted. In nephrectomy-only tumors, top 100 clonotypes averaged about 45%, versus around 54% irradiated. Dominant CDR3 motifs occupied more repertoire in irradiated than control tumors.

Libraries were prepared by immunoSEQ multiplex PCR; TCRdb keeps only in-frame clonotypes and omits some of them. The table includes approximately 10,000 clones, roughly 60% detected once. Germline CDR1 is SGHRS and CDR2 is YFSETQ. The CDR3 loop spans 11 amino acids. Trimming removed 2 bases at V and 10 bases at J, with 7 bases between. The chain employs TRBV5-1 and TRBJ2-1; no clear D. The receptor was isolated from a woman between 45 and 65 years old with renal cell carcinoma. The sample was tumor tissue, taken from a patient whose treatment included radiotherapy and nephrectomy. The CDR3 DNA reads as TGCGCCAGCAGCTTCTCCAGCGAGCAGTTCTTC. This codes for CASSFSSEQFF.